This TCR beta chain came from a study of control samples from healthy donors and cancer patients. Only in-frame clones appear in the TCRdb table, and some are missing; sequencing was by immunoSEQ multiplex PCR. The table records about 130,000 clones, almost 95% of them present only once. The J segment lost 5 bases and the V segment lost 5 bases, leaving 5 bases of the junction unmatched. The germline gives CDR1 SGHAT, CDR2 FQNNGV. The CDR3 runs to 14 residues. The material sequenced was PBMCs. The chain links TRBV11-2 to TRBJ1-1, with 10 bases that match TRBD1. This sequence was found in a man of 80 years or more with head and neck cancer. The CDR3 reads CASSVGQGWTEAFF. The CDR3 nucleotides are TGTGCCAGCAGCGTGGGACAGGGGTGGACTGAAGCTTTCTTT.